This TCR beta chain was documented in a study of blood T cell repertoires in COVID-19. Looking at the study overall: Whether acute or convalescent, the COVID-19 samples came from the United States, Italy and Spain.

Germline trimming cut 5 bases from V and 3 bases from J; bases unmatched to any gene: 12. Germline CDR1 MNHEY, CDR2 SMNVEV (reference sequence). The CDR3 consists of 16 residues. Original methodology: The authors estimated nucleated cell counts from reference gene primer amplification. Sequencing was performed with immunoSEQ multiplex PCR; in TCRdb, only in-frame clones are kept and a portion is missing. V and J calls and clone size are given by that table; D and trimming were obtained from the DNA. The profile covers about 200,000 clones, with around 84% appearing a single time and under 15% taken by the ten largest.

Sequenced sample: peripheral blood. This clonotype originated in a human donor in a cohort sampled during active COVID-19. The chain uses TRBV27 and TRBJ2-5, with 7 bases lining up with TRBD2. CDR3 coding DNA: TGTGCCAGCAGTCCCGGGACTATCGGTCCCAAAGAGACCCAGTACTTC. Its protein product is CASSPGTIGPKETQYF.